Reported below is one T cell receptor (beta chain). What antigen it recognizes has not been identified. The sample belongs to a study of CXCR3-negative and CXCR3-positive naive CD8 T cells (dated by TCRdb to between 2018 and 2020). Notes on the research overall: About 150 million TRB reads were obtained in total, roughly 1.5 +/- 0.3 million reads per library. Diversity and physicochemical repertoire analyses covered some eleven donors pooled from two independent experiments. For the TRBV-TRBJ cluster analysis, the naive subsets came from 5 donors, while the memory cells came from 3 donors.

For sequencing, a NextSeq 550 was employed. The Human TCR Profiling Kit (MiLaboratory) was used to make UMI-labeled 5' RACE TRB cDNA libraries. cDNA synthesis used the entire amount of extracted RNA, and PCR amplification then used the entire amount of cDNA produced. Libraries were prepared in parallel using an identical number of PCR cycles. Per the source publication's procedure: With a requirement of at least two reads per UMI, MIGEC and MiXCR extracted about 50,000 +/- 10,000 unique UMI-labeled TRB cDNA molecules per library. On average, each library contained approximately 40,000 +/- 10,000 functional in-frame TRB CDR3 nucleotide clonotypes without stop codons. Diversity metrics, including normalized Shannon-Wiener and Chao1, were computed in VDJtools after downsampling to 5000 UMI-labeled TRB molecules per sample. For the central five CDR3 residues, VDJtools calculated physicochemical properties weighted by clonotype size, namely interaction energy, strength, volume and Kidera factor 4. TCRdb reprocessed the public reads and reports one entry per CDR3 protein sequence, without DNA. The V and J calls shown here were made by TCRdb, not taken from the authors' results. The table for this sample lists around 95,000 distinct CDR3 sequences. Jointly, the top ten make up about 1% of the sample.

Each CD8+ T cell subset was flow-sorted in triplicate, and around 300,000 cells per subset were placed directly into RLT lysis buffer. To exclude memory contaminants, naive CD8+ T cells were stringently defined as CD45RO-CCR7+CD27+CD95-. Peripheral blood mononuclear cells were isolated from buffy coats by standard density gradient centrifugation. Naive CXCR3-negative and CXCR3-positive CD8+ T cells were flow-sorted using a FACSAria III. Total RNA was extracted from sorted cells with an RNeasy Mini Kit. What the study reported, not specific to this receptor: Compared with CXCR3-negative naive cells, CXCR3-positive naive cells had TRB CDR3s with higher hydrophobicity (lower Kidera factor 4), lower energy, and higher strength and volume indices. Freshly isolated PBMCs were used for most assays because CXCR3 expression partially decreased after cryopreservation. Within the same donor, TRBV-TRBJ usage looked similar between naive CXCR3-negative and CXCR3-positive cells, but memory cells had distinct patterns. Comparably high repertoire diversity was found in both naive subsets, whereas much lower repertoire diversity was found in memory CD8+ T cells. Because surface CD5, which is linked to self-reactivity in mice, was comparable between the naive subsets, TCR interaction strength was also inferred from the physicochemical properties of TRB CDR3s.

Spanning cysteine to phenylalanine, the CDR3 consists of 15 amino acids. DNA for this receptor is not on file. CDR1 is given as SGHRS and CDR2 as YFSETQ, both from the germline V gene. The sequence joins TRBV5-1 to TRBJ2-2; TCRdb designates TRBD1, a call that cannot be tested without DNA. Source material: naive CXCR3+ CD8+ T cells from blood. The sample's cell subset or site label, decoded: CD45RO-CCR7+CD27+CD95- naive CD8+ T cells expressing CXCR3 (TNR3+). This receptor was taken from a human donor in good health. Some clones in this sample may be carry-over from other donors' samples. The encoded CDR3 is CASSLAGQNTGELFF.